The entry below gives a single T cell receptor (beta chain) sequence along with its context. Its antigen is currently unknown. The data were obtained in a study of blood T cells in healthy people across ages. Findings of the study overall: Age brought a roughly linear fall in TCR beta diversity measured per million T cells.

This CDR3 spans 12 amino acids. CDR1 is LNHNV, CDR2 YYDKDF, per germline (reference sequence). V lost 0 bases, J lost 7 bases, and 6 bases lay in between. PBMCs numbering at least 6 million were isolated per sample. Through a sample-barcoded 5' primer and a J-beta primer mix, a second PCR was run for roughly 7 to 12 cycles. Every sample gave at least 2.5 million paired-end reads containing CDR3. TCRdb reprocessed the 5' RACE reads via MiXCR and lists one record per CDR3 protein. The sample shows hundreds of thousands of distinct CDR3 sequences, around 46% of them seen only once. This sequence was found in a man aged 25 to 40 in good health. The V call is TRBV15, the J call TRBJ1-2; unclear D gene. Sample: blood. The CDR3 protein is CATSRDGFGYTF. The CDR3 bases are TGTGCCACCAGCAGAGACGGGTTTGGCTACACCTTC. Full variable domain (remainder filled in from reference TRBV15 and TRBJ1-2): DAMVIQNPRYQVTQFGKPVTLSCSQTLNHNVMYWYQQKSSQAPKLLFHYYDKDFNNEADTPDNFQSRRPNTSFCFLDIRSPGLGDTAMYLCATSRDGFGYTFGSGTRLTVV.